This entry lists 20 T cell receptor beta chains sequenced from one sample in a study of graft-versus-host responses after intestinal transplantation. The antigens for these receptors are not known. The repertoire was sequenced with immunoSEQ multiplex PCR; TCRdb's copy has only in-frame clones and lacks some. This sample yields around 69,000 clones, of which around 87% are seen a single time; 3.5% to 5% belongs to the top ten. This specimen consisted of unstimulated CD8+ T cells sorted from spleen or lymph node cells, obtained before transplant. Source of these receptors: a human donor who was the organ donor for an intestinal transplant.

The genes are TRBV7-9 and TRBJ2-3, with D maybe TRBD1 (6 bases). The germline gives CDR1 SEHNR, CDR2 FQNEAQ (reference sequence). The CDR3 runs to 17 residues. V was shortened by 2 bases and J by 2 bases, with 17 bases between the two germline ends. Here the CDR3 DNA reads TGTGCCAGCAGCTTAACTACAGGGAAAGGGGCCACAGATACGCAGTATTTT. Protein sequence: CASSLTTGKGATDTQYF.

The chain is built from TRBV27 and TRBJ2-3; 10 bases align to TRBD2. This CDR3 contains 14 residues. CDR1 is MNHEY and CDR2 is SMNVEV in the germline V gene (reference sequence). The J segment lost 3 bases and the V segment lost 5 bases, leaving 2 bases of the junction unmatched. CDR3 in amino acids: CASSMTSGTDTQYF. The CDR3 nucleotides are TGTGCCAGCAGTATGACTAGCGGGACAGATACGCAGTATTTT.

V gene TRBV9 combines with J gene TRBJ1-1; 8 bases fit TRBD1. Germline-derived CDR1 and CDR2 are SGDLS and YYNGEE. The CDR3 loop spans 16 amino acids. The ends lost 2 bases at V and 0 bases at J; junction bases unmatched: 6. CDR3 DNA: TGTGCCAGCAGCGTCGGACAGGGCCTTATGAACACTGAAGCTTTCTTT. Its protein is CASSVGQGLMNTEAFF.

The chain combines TRBV6-1 with TRBJ2-7; TRBD1 matches 9 bases. With 2 bases clipped from V and 3 bases from J, the junction kept 5 bases outside the gene matches. Germline loops: CDR1 MNHNS, CDR2 SASEGT. The CDR3 has 15 residues. CDR3 bases: TGTGCCAGCAGTGAATCGGAGACAGGGGGCTACGAGCAGTACGTC. Translating it yields CASSESETGGYEQYV.

This clone was counted between two and nine times. V gene TRBV28 combines with J gene TRBJ1-3, with D maybe TRBD1 (5 bases). CDR1 MDHEN and CDR2 SYDVKM come from the germline V gene. V lost 3 bases, J lost 7 bases, and 16 bases lay in between. CDR3 length: 15 amino acids. Here the CDR3 DNA reads TGTGCCAGCAGTTTGGGGCCCCCTACCGGGAACACCATATATTTT. Translated: CASSLGPPTGNTIYF.

V is TRBV6-1 and J is TRBJ1-3, with D perhaps matching TRBD1 (5 bases). The V gene's germline CDR1 is MNHNS and CDR2 SASEGT. V was clipped by 1 base and J by 11 bases, with 15 bases between them. This CDR3 spans 14 amino acids. CDR3 sequence reads: CASSEDPGLPPIYF. The CDR3 DNA reads TGTGCCAGCAGTGAAGATCCAGGGTTGCCCCCCATATATTTT.

This chain connects TRBV6-5 to TRBJ2-3; D is perhaps TRBD1 (6 bases). V lost 0 bases and J lost 6, with 7 bases in between. Germline CDR1 MNHEY, CDR2 SVGAGI. CDR3 length: 13 residues. CDR3 amino acids: CASSYSGADTQYF. In DNA form, the CDR3 reads TGTGCCAGCAGTTACTCGGGGGCGGATACGCAGTATTTT.

The chain uses TRBV30 and TRBJ1-6; D is unclear. Between the trimmed V and J ends, which lost 1 base and 0 bases, there was a span of 10 bases. CDR1 is GTSNPN and CDR2 is SVGIG in the germline V gene (reference sequence). The CDR3 has 16 amino acids. The CDR3 reads CAWSDSLSSYNSPLHF. As DNA, the CDR3 is TGTGCCTGGAGTGACAGCCTGAGCTCCTATAATTCACCCCTCCACTTT. Variable domain in full (rest from reference TRBV30 and TRBJ1-6): SQTIHQWPATLVQPVGSPLSLECTVEGTSNPNLYWYRQAAGRGLQLLFYSVGIGQISSEVPQNLSASRPQDRQFILSSKKLLLSDSGFYLCAWSDSLSSYNSPLHFGNGTRLTVT.

V and J are TRBV28 and TRBJ1-1; TRBD1 aligns across 9 bases. Germline CDR1 reads MDHEN; CDR2 reads SYDVKM. The V segment lost 7 bases and the J segment 1 base; nucleotides outside the gene matches: 7. This CDR3 region has 15 residues. This chain's CDR3 is CASILDRGGNTEAFF. The CDR3 region has the DNA TGTGCCAGCATCCTCGACAGGGGGGGGAACACTGAAGCTTTCTTT. Looking up the rest from reference TRBV28 and TRBJ1-1 gives the full variable domain: DVKVTQSSRYLVKRTGEKVFLECVQDMDHENMFWYRQDPGLGLRLIYFSYDVKMKEKGDIPEGYSVSREKKERFSLILESASTNQTSMYLCASILDRGGNTEAFFGQGTRLTVV.

The chain uses TRBV7-9 and TRBJ2-2, with 13 bases fitting TRBD2. The ends lost 6 bases at V and 7 bases at J; junction bases unmatched: 5. In germline, CDR1 is SEHNR, CDR2 FQNEAQ (reference sequence). The CDR3 is 15 residues long. For the CDR3, the DNA is TGTGCCAGCAGTAGACTAGCGGGGGGATTCGGGGAGCTGTTTTTT. Its translation is CASSRLAGGFGELFF.

The chain joins TRBV30 to TRBJ1-1; D is unresolved. Trimming left V 3 bases short and J 0 bases short, with 32 bases between. Germline V gene sequence: CDR1 GTSNPN, CDR2 SVGIG (reference sequence). The CDR3 sequence is 21 residues long. Here the CDR3 reads CAWSRPAVAKSRHLVNTEAFF. CDR3 coding DNA: TGTGCCTGGAGCCGCCCCGCCGTGGCTAAGTCCAGACATTTAGTGAACACTGAAGCTTTCTTT.

The chain is built from TRBV2 and TRBJ2-1; D unresolved. The V gene's germline CDR1 is SNHLY and CDR2 FYNNEI. Trimming pared 4 bases from V and 4 bases from J, leaving 11 bases between. The CDR3 spans 14 residues. CDR3 in amino acids: CASSAGKAYNEQFF. The CDR3 nucleotides read TGTGCCAGCAGTGCAGGAAAGGCTTACAATGAGCAGTTCTTC. Drawing the rest from reference TRBV2 and TRBJ2-1, the complete variable domain is EPEVTQTPSHQVTQMGQEVILRCVPISNHLYFYWYRQILGQKVEFLVSFYNNEISEKSEIFDDQFSVERPDGSNFTLKIRSTKLEDSAMYFCASSAGKAYNEQFFGPGTRLTVL.

The rearrangement joins TRBV7-9 to TRBJ2-3; 9 positions match TRBD1. Germline trimming cut 8 bases from V and 2 bases from J; bases unmatched to any gene: 5. The CDR3 consists of 14 residues. Germline assignment: CDR1 SEHNR and CDR2 FQNEAQ (reference sequence). Here the CDR3 reads CASEGQGYTDTQYF. The CDR3 nucleotides read TGTGCCAGCGAGGGACAGGGATACACAGATACGCAGTATTTT.

CDR3 residues: CASSQADRAGTGELFF. Here the CDR3 DNA reads TGCGCCAGCAGCCAAGCGGACAGGGCGGGCACCGGGGAGCTGTTTTTT. This chain connects TRBV4-3 to TRBJ2-2, with 8 nucleotides matching TRBD1. The V gene's germline CDR1 is LGHNA and CDR2 YSLEER. This CDR3 has 16 amino acids. V shed 1 base and J 4 bases; nucleotides not matched to a gene: 5.

A remark on this clone: A junction end diverges from the germline sequence, so it may reflect a read error. In nucleotides, the CDR3 is TGCAGCGTTGTGGGGCCGAACGCTGAAGCTTTCTTT. It specifies CSVVGPNAEAFF. J is TRBJ1-1 and V is TRBV29-1, with D perhaps matching TRBD1 (5 bases). CDR3 length: 12 amino acids. CDR1 is SQVTM and CDR2 is ANQGSEA in the germline V gene.

The chain joins TRBV10-1 to TRBJ2-1; the match to TRBD2 covers 10 bases. Germline values: CDR1 WNHNN, CDR2 SYGVQD (reference sequence). This CDR3 contains 16 residues. V was clipped by 3 bases and J by 3 bases; unmatched bases: 5. The CDR3 DNA reads as TGCGCCAGCAGTGAATTTAGCGGGGGGAGCTACAATGAGCAGTTCTTC. Its protein is CASSEFSGGSYNEQFF.

The chain carries TRBV29-1 and TRBJ1-1; D might be TRBD1 (5 bases). From germline, CDR1 is SQVTM and CDR2 ANQGSEA. Trimming cost V 1 base and J 3 bases, with 9 bases left between them. This CDR3 region has 13 residues. The CDR3 nucleotides are TGCAGCGTTGAAGGCGGGGCGTACACTGAAGCTTTCTTT. Translating it yields CSVEGGAYTEAFF.

This clone was detected only once. The rearrangement links TRBV28 to TRBJ1-2; tentatively, D is TRBD1 (6 bases). The CDR3 runs 12 residues. V lost 9 bases to trimming and J lost 1 base, with 9 bases between them. Germline V gives CDR1 MDHEN, CDR2 SYDVKM. Here the CDR3 reads CASADSNYGYTF. The CDR3 nucleotides are TGTGCCAGTGCGGACAGTAACTATGGCTACACCTTC.

The rearrangement links TRBV4-3 to TRBJ1-6; a weak D match, TRBD1 (5 bases). The CDR3 runs 15 residues. The germline CDR1 and CDR2 sequences are LGHNA and YSLEER. V lost 0 bases and J 7 bases, leaving 10 bases between the germline ends. In nucleotides, the CDR3 is TGCGCCAGCAGCCAAGAAGGTCAGGGAAATTCACCCCTCCACTTT. Its protein product is CASSQEGQGNSPLHF.

This clone has a single count. This rearrangement joins TRBV6-1 to TRBJ1-5, with unresolved D. This CDR3 comprises 16 residues. Trimming cost V 4 bases and J 7 bases, with 20 bases left between them. Germline values: CDR1 MNHNS, CDR2 SASEGT. Written as DNA, the CDR3 is TGTGCCAGCAGTGGCGATATTGAGGGAATAGGGCAGCCCCAGCATTTT. It is translated as CASSGDIEGIGQPQHF.